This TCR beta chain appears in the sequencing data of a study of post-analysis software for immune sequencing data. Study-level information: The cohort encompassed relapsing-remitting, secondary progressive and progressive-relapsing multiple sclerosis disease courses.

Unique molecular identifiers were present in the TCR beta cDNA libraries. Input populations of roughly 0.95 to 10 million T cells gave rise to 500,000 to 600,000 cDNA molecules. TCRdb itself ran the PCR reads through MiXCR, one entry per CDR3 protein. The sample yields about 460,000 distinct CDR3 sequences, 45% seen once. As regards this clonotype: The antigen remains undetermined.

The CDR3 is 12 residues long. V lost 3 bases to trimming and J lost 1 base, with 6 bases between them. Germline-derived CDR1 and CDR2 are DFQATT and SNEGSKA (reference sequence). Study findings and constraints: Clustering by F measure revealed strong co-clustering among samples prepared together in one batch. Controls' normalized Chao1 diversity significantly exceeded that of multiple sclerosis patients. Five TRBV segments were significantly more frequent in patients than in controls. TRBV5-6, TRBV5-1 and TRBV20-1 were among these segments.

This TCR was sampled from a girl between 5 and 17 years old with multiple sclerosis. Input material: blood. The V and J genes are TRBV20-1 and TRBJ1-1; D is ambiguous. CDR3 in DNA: TGCAGTGCTAGGGGAACGAACACTGAAGCTTTCTTT. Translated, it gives CSARGTNTEAFF.